These 5 T cell receptor beta chains originate from one sample sequenced in a study of blood T cell repertoires in COVID-19. Profiling relied on immunoSEQ multiplex PCR, and the TCRdb table lists in-frame clones only, not all of them. The top ten clones hold 9.5% to 15% of a sample with about 80,000 clones, approximately 80% of them seen once. Sequencing was carried out using peripheral blood. The receptors come from a woman in her thirties or forties with active or convalescent COVID-19.

V and J are TRBV30 and TRBJ1-2, with 9 bases fitting TRBD1. From germline, CDR1 is GTSNPN and CDR2 SVGIG (reference sequence). CDR3 length equals 15 residues. Trimming cost V 5 bases and J 4 bases; bases outside gene matches: 11. The CDR3 region has the DNA TGTGCCTGGGAGTTTCCGTCGGACAGGGGCTATGGCTACACCTTC. Protein product: CAWEFPSDRGYGYTF.

This clone was counted a few times. This chain joins TRBV7-6 and TRBJ2-5; 12 bases fit TRBD2. Germline lookup yields CDR1 SGHVS and CDR2 FNYEAQ. The CDR3 sequence is 17 residues long. With 5 bases clipped from V and 4 bases from J, the junction kept 11 bases outside the gene matches. The CDR3 loop reads CASSLDPSGRAPETQYF. The CDR3 nucleotides read TGTGCCAGCAGCCTAGATCCTAGCGGGAGGGCCCCAGAGACCCAGTACTTC.

The V gene is TRBV28, the J gene TRBJ1-1, with no clear D. V shed 1 base and J shed 1 base, with 10 bases lying between them. The CDR3 has 15 residues. Germline CDR1 MDHEN, CDR2 SYDVKM. The CDR3 loop reads CASSLFVQRNTEAFF. For the CDR3, the DNA is TGTGCCAGCAGTTTATTCGTACAGAGGAACACTGAAGCTTTCTTT.

The chain has TRBV29-1 and TRBJ2-4, with D perhaps TRBD2 (6 bases). Deletions cut 2 bases from V and 7 bases from J, with 15 bases between. The germline gives CDR1 SQVTM, CDR2 ANQGSEA. This CDR3 region has 14 residues. CDR3 protein: CSVEIGGPGNIQYF. CDR3 bases: TGCAGCGTTGAAATCGGGGGTCCTGGGAACATTCAGTACTTC.

This clone was counted a single time. The chain carries TRBV5-1 and TRBJ2-3, with D perhaps matching TRBD2 (6 bases). CDR3 length equals 14 residues. Germline CDR1 is SGHRS and CDR2 is YFSETQ. Trimming stripped 4 bases from V and 3 bases from J, with 12 bases between. The CDR3 DNA reads as TGCGCCAGCAGCCGGGACGGAGGGACAGATACGCAGTATTTT. The encoded protein is CASSRDGGTDTQYF.